The entry below gives a single T cell receptor beta chain sequence along with its context. TCRdb used MiXCR to reprocess the RT-PCR reads, holding one entry per CDR3 protein. The sample includes approximately 200,000 distinct CDR3 sequences, about 40% seen only once; the top ten take 33%. This sample is part of a study of patients and donors after allogeneic stem cell transplantation. Germline CDR1 reads MDHEN; CDR2 reads SYDVKM. This CDR3 has 15 residues. J was trimmed by 0 bases and V by 2 bases; bases with no gene match: 2. The chain employs TRBV28 and TRBJ2-7, with 9 bases aligning to TRBD2. This TCR derives from a human donor who was either an allogeneic HSCT recipient or a stem cell or donor lymphocyte infusion donor (not recorded which). It is not recorded whose cells these are; they may come from a transplant donor. The sample comprised blood, either unsorted or a sorted T cell fraction (not recorded which). The CDR3, as DNA: TGTGCCAGCAGTTTAGGGACTAGCTTCTCCTACGAGCAGTACTTC. This gives the protein CASSLGTSFSYEQYF.